Presented here are 15 T cell receptor beta chains from one specimen sequenced in a study of T cell responses to AZD1222 COVID-19 vaccine. This table comes from immunoSEQ multiplex PCR, and its TCRdb copy is limited to in-frame clones, with some not included. The sample includes around 94,000 clones, approximately 90% of them seen just once. The source material was peripheral blood, sampled on day 0 of AZD1222 vaccination. These receptors were obtained from an adult in good health.

The chain recombines TRBV6-5 with TRBJ1-2; perhaps TRBD1 as D (5 bases). V gave up 6 bases and J gave up 2 bases, with 16 bases separating them. CDR3 size: 15 residues. Germline lookup yields CDR1 MNHEY and CDR2 SVGAGI. The CDR3 spells CASSRGAEPNYGYTF. Written as DNA, the CDR3 is TGTGCCAGCAGCCGTGGGGCAGAGCCCAACTATGGCTACACCTTC.

This clone has just one count. V usage is TRBV30 and J usage is TRBJ2-7; the match to TRBD1 covers 7 bases. The length of the CDR3 is 12 residues. After removal of 4 bases from V and 5 bases from J, the junction contained 5 bases not matched to a gene. Germline CDR1 is GTSNPN and CDR2 is SVGIG (reference sequence). CDR3 nucleotide sequence: TGTGCCTGGAAACAGGGGATCCACGAGCAGTACTTC. Amino acid sequence: CAWKQGIHEQYF. Full variable domain (outside the CDR3, taken from reference TRBV30 and TRBJ2-7): SQTIHQWPATLVQPVGSPLSLECTVEGTSNPNLYWYRQAAGRGLQLLFYSVGIGQISSEVPQNLSASRPQDRQFILSSKKLLLSDSGFYLCAWKQGIHEQYFGPGTRLTVT.

The rearrangement links TRBV3-1 (or the pseudogene TRBV3-2) to TRBJ1-5; D uncertain. The CDR3 covers 13 residues. Germline CDR1 and CDR2: LGHDT and YNNKEL (reference sequence). Trimming took off 0 bases at V and 6 bases at J, with 6 bases between the two ends. DNA for the CDR3: TGTGCCAGCAGCCAAGATTTTGGTCAGCCCCAGCATTTT. It translates to CASSQDFGQPQHF.

This clone was observed once. The chain is built from TRBV6-2 or TRBV6-3 and TRBJ2-3; 12 nucleotides line up with TRBD2. V trimming: 2 bases; J trimming: 5 bases; junction bases outside the gene matches: 11. From germline, CDR1 is MNHEY and CDR2 SVGEGT. CDR3 length: 18 residues. CDR3 amino acids: CASSYASLAGGLGDTQYF. The CDR3 bases are TGTGCCAGCAGTTACGCATCACTAGCGGGGGGTCTAGGAGATACGCAGTATTTT.

Concerning this clone: Other DNA sequences in the sample encode the same CDR3. The chain has TRBV6-5 and TRBJ1-5; D remains ambiguous. There are 13 residues in the CDR3. Germline loops: CDR1 MNHEY, CDR2 SVGAGI. Trimming cost V 6 bases and J 0 bases, with 6 bases left between them. DNA for the CDR3: TGTGCCAGCAGGGGCAATAGCAATCAGCCCCAGCATTTT. Its translation is CASRGNSNQPQHF.

This chain connects TRBV28 to TRBJ1-1; D remains ambiguous. From germline, CDR1 is MDHEN and CDR2 SYDVKM. The CDR3 has 12 residues. Trimming removed 2 bases at V and 8 bases at J, with 9 bases between. The CDR3: CASSLMGKEAFF. The CDR3 nucleotides read TGTGCCAGCAGTTTAATGGGGAAGGAAGCTTTCTTT.

The chain employs TRBV7-9 and TRBJ2-7; D call uncertain. This CDR3 contains 12 residues. The germline V and J ends were trimmed by 3 bases and 3 bases, with 6 bases remaining between them. Germline V CDR1 and CDR2: SEHNR, FQNEAQ (reference sequence). The CDR3 protein is CASSFTDYEQYF. The DNA of the CDR3 is TGTGCCAGCAGCTTTACAGACTACGAGCAGTACTTC.

The rearrangement links TRBV5-1 to TRBJ2-6, with unresolved D. This CDR3 is 14 amino acids long. Germline CDR1 reads SGHRS; CDR2 reads YFSETQ. V lost 1 base to trimming and J lost 4 bases, with 6 bases between them. The CDR3 region has the DNA TGCGCCAGCAGCTTGTCGGCAGGGGCCAACGTCCTGACTTTC. Translation: CASSLSAGANVLTF.

This clone was seen once. The V and J genes are TRBV4-1 and TRBJ1-4; 10 positions match TRBD1. V gave up 3 bases and J gave up 8 bases; unmatched junction bases: 9. Germline CDR1 MGHRA, CDR2 YSYEKL. The length of the CDR3 is 16 residues. The CDR3 bases are TGCGCCAGCAGCCATGCCGGGACAGGGGTAAGAGAAAAACTGTTTTTT. This sequence encodes CASSHAGTGVREKLFF.

This chain links TRBV7-3 with TRBJ2-7; no reliable D call. This CDR3 has 18 residues. V lost 2 bases, J lost 0 bases, and 20 bases lay in between. Per the germline V gene, CDR1 is SGHTA and CDR2 is FQGTGA. CDR3 in DNA: TGTGCCAGCAGCTTAGCCCCGTCTGGCCGAACTAACTCCTACGAGCAGTACTTC. Amino acid sequence: CASSLAPSGRTNSYEQYF.

The V call is TRBV12-3 or TRBV12-4, the J call TRBJ1-4, with a tentative D call TRBD1 (5 bases). Trimming took 4 bases from V and 7 from J, leaving 10 bases between them. This CDR3 contains 13 residues. The chain's CDR3 is CASSSMGGEKLFF. As DNA, the CDR3 is TGTGCCAGCAGTTCGATGGGGGGTGAAAAACTGTTTTTT.

This chain links TRBV3-1 (or the pseudogene TRBV3-2) with TRBJ1-5; 11 bases map to TRBD1. The length of the CDR3 is 15 residues. V lost 1 base and J lost 6; bases outside the gene matches: 2. Looked up from germline, CDR1 is LGHDT and CDR2 is YNNKEL (reference sequence). As DNA, the CDR3 is TGTGCCAGCAGCCAAGGGACAGGGGGCGGTCAGCCCCAGCATTTT. Protein sequence: CASSQGTGGGQPQHF.

The chain employs TRBV28 and TRBJ1-5; 7 nucleotides agree with TRBD1. The V and J ends lost 5 bases and 2 bases, in that order; junction bases with no gene match: 15. CDR1 and CDR2 (germline): MDHEN, SYDVKM. The CDR3 totals 18 residues. For the CDR3, the DNA is TGTGCCAGCAGTCCCGGGACAGCAATACGGGGGGGCAATCAGCCCCAGCATTTT. This translates into CASSPGTAIRGGNQPQHF.

The gene calls are TRBV2 and TRBJ2-3, with 10 nucleotides matching TRBD2. CDR1 and CDR2 (germline): SNHLY, FYNNEI. This CDR3 has 16 amino acids. J lost 3 bases, V lost 10 bases, and 13 bases had no gene match. CDR3 sequence: CATQPQRGGRTDTQYF. The CDR3 DNA reads as TGTGCCACCCAACCCCAGCGGGGGGGCCGGACAGATACGCAGTATTTT.

The rearrangement uses TRBV6-1 and TRBJ1-5; the D gene is possibly TRBD1 (5 bases). This CDR3 region has 16 residues. The germline V gene has CDR1 MNHNS and CDR2 SASEGT. Deletions cut 3 bases from V and 2 bases from J, with 14 bases between. The chain's CDR3 is CASSDSWGGGNQPQHF. CDR3 DNA: TGTGCCAGCAGTGATTCATGGGGCGGAGGCAATCAGCCCCAGCATTTT.